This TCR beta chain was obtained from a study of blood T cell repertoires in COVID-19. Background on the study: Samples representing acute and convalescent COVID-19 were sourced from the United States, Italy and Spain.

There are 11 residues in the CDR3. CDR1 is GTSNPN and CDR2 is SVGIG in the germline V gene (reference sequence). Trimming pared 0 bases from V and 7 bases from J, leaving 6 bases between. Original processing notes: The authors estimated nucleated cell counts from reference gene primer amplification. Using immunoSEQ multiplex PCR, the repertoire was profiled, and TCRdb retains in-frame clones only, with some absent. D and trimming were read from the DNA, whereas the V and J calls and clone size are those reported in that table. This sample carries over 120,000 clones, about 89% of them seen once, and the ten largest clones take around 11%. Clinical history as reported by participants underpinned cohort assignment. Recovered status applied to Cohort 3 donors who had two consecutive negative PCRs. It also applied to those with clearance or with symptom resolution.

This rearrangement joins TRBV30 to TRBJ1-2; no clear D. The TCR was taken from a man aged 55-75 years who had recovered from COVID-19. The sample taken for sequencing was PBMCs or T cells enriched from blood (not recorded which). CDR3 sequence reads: CAWSVAFGYTF. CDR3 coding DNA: TGTGCCTGGAGTGTAGCATTTGGCTACACCTTC.